This paragraph covers one TCR beta chain sequence. The data belong to a study of blood T cell repertoires in COVID-19. Study at large: T cells, B-cell-depleted T cells, or PBMCs supplied cDNA or gDNA.

In the original processing: Nucleated cell counts were estimated from reference gene primer amplification. The data were produced by immunoSEQ multiplex PCR, yet TCRdb's version contains in-frame clones alone and is incomplete. For V, J and clone size, that table is used; D and trimming come from the DNA. The sample lists roughly 120,000 clones; approximately 65% were seen once. The CDR3 is 15 residues long. The V and J ends lost 4 bases and 5 bases respectively, with 17 bases between them. Germline assignment: CDR1 MNHEY and CDR2 SMNVEV (reference sequence). The sequenced sample was peripheral blood. This receptor was taken from a woman aged 55-69 years with acute or convalescent COVID-19. The genes are TRBV27 and TRBJ1-1; D may be TRBD1 (6 bases). The CDR3 loop reads CASSSHDRRWTEAFF. For the CDR3, the DNA is TGTGCCAGCAGTTCTCATGACAGGAGGTGGACTGAAGCTTTCTTT.